A selection of T cell receptor beta chains follows, all from one sample in a study of T cells after yellow fever vaccination. TCRdb fed the 5' RACE reads into MiXCR, producing one record per CDR3 protein. The top ten clones hold roughly 3% of a sample with about 320,000 distinct CDR3 sequences, approximately 12% of them seen once. The sequences come from CD4+ T cells sorted from PBMCs, collected 15 days after the yellow fever booster vaccination. The origin of the receptors is a man younger than 30 who received the YFV17D yellow fever vaccine. The CDR3 runs from the conserved cysteine through the conserved F or W. The D gene is left open where the match is weak. The size of a clone is reported for some rows only, either as once, few or many, or as a class for expanded clones.

TRBD2 | 16 | . | TRBJ2-1 | TRBV3-1 | TGTGCCAGCAGCCAAGAAGGGCGGGGGGGTTACAATGAGCAGTTCTTC | CASSQEGRGGYNEQFF
. | 15 | few | TRBJ2-7 | TRBV7-3 | TGTGCCAGCAGCTCAGGCAGGGGTTTCTCCTACGAGCAGTACTTC | CASSSGRGFSYEQYF
. | 12 | . | TRBJ2-3 | TRBV6-5 | TGTGCCAGCAAAGGGCCCACAGATACGCAGTATTTT | CASKGPTDTQYF
. | 11 | many | TRBJ2-5 | TRBV5-1 | TGCGCCAGCAGCTTGGATGAGACCCAGTACTTC | CASSLDETQYF
. | 16 | few | TRBJ2-2 | TRBV7-9 | TGTGCCAGCAGCTTAGTTGCAGGAGCGGTAACCGGGGAGCTGTTTTTT | CASSLVAGAVTGELFF
. | 14 | many | TRBJ2-3 | TRBV12-3/TRBV12-4 | TGTGCCAGCAGTTTTTGGACTGGCTCAGATACGCAGTATTTT | CASSFWTGSDTQYF
. | 14 | few | TRBJ1-4 | TRBV5-1 | TGCGCCAGCAGCTTAGGGCCAACTAATGAAAAACTGTTTTTT | CASSLGPTNEKLFF
. | 19 | few | TRBJ2-3 | TRBV4-1 | TGCGCCAGCAGCCAAGTGTCTAATAAGGGATCTACCCTAAGAAATACGCAGTATTTT | CASSQVSNKGSTLRNTQYF
. | 14 | few | TRBJ2-3 | TRBV20-1 | TGCAGTGCTAGTTTCCCGGGCAGGACAGATACGCAGTATTTT | CSASFPGRTDTQYF
TRBD2 | 14 | . | TRBJ2-2 | TRBV11-2 | TGTGCCAGCAGAGACGGGGGGAGTACCGGGGAGCTGTTTTTT | CASRDGGSTGELFF
. | 15 | . | TRBJ2-3 | TRBV4-1 | TGCGCCAGCAGCCAACCGTCTACTAGTACAGATACGCAGTATTTT | CASSQPSTSTDTQYF
. | 13 | . | TRBJ1-5 | TRBV20-1 | TGCAGTGCTAGTTCAGGCCCCAATCAGCCCCAGCATTTT | CSASSGPNQPQHF
. | 14 | few | TRBJ2-5 | TRBV28 | TGTGCCAGCAGTCCGGGGTTTGCTCGAGGGACCCAGTACTTC | CASSPGFARGTQYF
. | 16 | many | TRBJ2-2 | TRBV5-4 | TGTGCCAGCAGCAACCCCCCAGGAGGGAACACCGGGGAGCTGTTTTTT | CASSNPPGGNTGELFF
. | 13 | few | TRBJ2-3 | TRBV7-8 | TGTGCCAGCAGCTTAGTAGGAGTGGATACGCAGTATTTT | CASSLVGVDTQYF